This T cell receptor (beta chain) was observed in a study of beta chain features in type 1 diabetes. Study results and caveats: Shorter TCRB CDR3s, moderately but significantly so, marked every one of the four CD4+ subsets in Type 1 diabetes patients. Within patients, naive, central memory and Treg TCRB repertoires seemed more similar than within healthy donors.

The whole isolated RNA underwent reverse transcription, so sequencing captured expressed TCRB transcripts. Generated by immunoSEQ multiplex PCR, the TCRdb table keeps only in-frame clones and is missing some. The sample carries 970,000 or so clones, 15% to 20% recorded once. Only a few counts were recorded for this clone. Antigen specificity is unknown. The receptor was isolated from a woman aged 18-35 years in good health. Sequencing was done on a sample of naive CD4+ T cells from blood.

Here the CDR3 DNA reads TGTGCCAGCAGCTTACTAGCGGAATCCAACGAGCAGTTCTTC. It codes for CASSLLAESNEQFF. The chain has TRBV7-9 and TRBJ2-1; TRBD2 aligns across 7 bases. This CDR3 has 14 residues. V gave up 2 bases and J gave up 10 bases; unmatched junction bases: 8. Germline V gene data show CDR1 as SEHNR and CDR2 as FQNEAQ (reference sequence).